This TCR beta chain was recovered during a study of identical twins. Study-level findings and limits: Excess low generation probability was seen in twin-shared out-of-frame alpha sequences.

This clonotype was picked up a small number of times. What it binds is unknown. At one end the junction does not follow the germline gene, possibly because of a read error. The length of the CDR3 is 14 residues. From germline, CDR1 is ENHRY and CDR2 SYGVKD. TCRdb reanalysed the 5' RACE reads using MiXCR and keeps one entry per CDR3 protein. Of about 790,000 distinct CDR3 sequences in the sample, roughly 20% were seen once. This same sample was also part of a study on T cells expressing NK-cell markers.

This sequence originates from a woman aged 18-29 years in good health. The rearrangement uses TRBV10-3 and TRBJ2-1; D possibly matches TRBD1 or TRBD2 (5 bases each). The sample comprised PBMCs. The DNA of the CDR3 is TGTGCCACCAGTCTTCGGGACGATTACAATGAGCAGTTCTTC. Translated, it gives CATSLRDDYNEQFF.